This TCR beta chain derives from a study of Ad26.COV2.S vaccination and SARS-CoV-2 variants. Across the whole study: The donor participated in the COV1001 trial, in its Ad26.COV2.S arm. Donor got 5x10^10 or 1x10^11 viral particles of Ad26.COV2.S. Points from the study as a whole: Analyses that measured TCR breadth and depth may have underestimated total T cell responses.

Sequenced by immunoSEQ multiplex PCR; TCRdb stores in-frame clones only, minus some. The sample records 440,000 or so clones, 80% to 90% being singletons. CDR1 and CDR2 (germline): SGHDT, YYEEEE. Trimming removed 2 bases from V and 11 bases from J, with 16 bases in between. The CDR3 is 13 amino acids. The treatment was: some 19 received Ad26.COV2.S at low or high dose, single or two shots; about 5 received placebo; per-sample allocation not given. Specimen acquisition occurred on day 63 following the initial vaccine or placebo injection. Concerning this clone: Its matching antigen is unknown.

V gene TRBV5-6 combines with J gene TRBJ1-1, with D perhaps matching TRBD1 (5 bases). This TCR was sampled from a person between 18 and 59 years old who received the Ad26.COV2.S COVID-19 vaccine or a placebo. The source was peripheral blood, collected in a trial of Ad26.COV2.S vaccine versus placebo. The CDR3 DNA is TGTGCCAGCAGCTTATCGGTCAGGGATCTTGCTTTCTTT. The encoded protein is CASSLSVRDLAFF.